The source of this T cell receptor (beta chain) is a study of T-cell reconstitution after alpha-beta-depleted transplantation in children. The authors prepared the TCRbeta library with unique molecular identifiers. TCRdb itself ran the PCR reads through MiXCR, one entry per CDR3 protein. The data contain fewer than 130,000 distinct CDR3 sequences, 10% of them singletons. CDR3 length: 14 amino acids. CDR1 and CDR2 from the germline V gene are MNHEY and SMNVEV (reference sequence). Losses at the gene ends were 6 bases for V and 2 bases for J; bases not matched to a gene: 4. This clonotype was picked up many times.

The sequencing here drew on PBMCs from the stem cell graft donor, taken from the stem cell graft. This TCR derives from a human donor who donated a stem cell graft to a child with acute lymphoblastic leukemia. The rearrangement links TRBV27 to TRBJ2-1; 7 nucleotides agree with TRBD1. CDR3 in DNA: TGTGCCAGCAGCAGGGACAGACCCTACAATGAGCAGTTCTTC. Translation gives CASSRDRPYNEQFF.